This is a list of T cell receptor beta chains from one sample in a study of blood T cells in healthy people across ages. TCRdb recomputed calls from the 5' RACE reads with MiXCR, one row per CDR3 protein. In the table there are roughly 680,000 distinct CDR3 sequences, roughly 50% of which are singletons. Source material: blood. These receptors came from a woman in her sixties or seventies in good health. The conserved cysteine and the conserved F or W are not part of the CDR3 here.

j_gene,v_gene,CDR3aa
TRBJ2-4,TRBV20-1,SAGERGDTAKNIQY
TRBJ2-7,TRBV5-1,ASTKTGVYEQY
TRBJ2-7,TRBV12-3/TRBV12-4,ASSLQALVSESSYEQY
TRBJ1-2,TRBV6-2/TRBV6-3,ASRYDSISYGYT
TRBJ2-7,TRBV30,AWSPGEYYEQY
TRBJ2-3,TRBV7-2,ASSQGQSSTDTQY
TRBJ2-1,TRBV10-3,AISAPGGEDEQF
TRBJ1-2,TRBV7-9,ASSLGGIGGYT
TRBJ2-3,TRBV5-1,ASSRGGTADAQY
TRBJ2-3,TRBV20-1,SARDRRRESADTQY
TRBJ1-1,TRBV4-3,ASSQDLGETGKNEAF
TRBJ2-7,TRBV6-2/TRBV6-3,ASSYPRTGGKQY
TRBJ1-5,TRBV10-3,AIQGLRNQPQH
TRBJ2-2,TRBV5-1,ASSLAAGNTGELF
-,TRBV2,ASSGWRDEQY
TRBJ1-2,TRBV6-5,ASSPPGLGGNGYT
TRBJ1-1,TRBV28,ASSLVQLEAF
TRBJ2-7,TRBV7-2,ASSLGLAIYEQY
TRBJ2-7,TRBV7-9,ASSTRQESNEQY
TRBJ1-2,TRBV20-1,SATRQGGDYGYT
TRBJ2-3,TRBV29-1,GVTQGAGWADTQY
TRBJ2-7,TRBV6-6,ASRPGLGWGYEQY
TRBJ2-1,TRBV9,ASSGGSGFTYNEQF
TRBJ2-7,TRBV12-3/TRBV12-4,ASSPQTGTSYEQY
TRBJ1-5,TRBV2,ASSKWSNQPQH
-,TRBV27,ASSVQGRETQY
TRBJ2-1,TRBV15,ATSRVRTGTYNEQF
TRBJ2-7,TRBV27,ASSESGTAAYEQY
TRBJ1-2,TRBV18,ASSKRQGNYGYT
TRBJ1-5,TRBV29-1,SVRDNYNQPQH
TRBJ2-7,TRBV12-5,ASGLDRAGEQY
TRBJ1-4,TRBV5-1,ASSSGPTGGGEKLF
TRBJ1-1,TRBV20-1,SSQFGALAF
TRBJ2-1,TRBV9,ASSAPRTGFAYNEQF
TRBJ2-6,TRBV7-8,ASSLGDGANVLT
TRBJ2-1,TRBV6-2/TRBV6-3,ASSYSNSYNEQF